The 2 T cell receptor beta chains listed next were all sequenced from one sample in a study of cytomegalovirus exposure and HLA in healthy donors. The PCR made use of 60 Vbeta and 13 Jbeta primers. The protocol was immunoSEQ multiplex PCR, while the TCRdb copy is restricted to in-frame clones and leaves out a portion. The table has about 160,000 clones, 75% to 85% seen once. Material for sequencing was PBMCs. The receptors originated from a girl under 10 years old in good health and CMV-seropositive.

The chain recombines TRBV7-9 with TRBJ1-6; D is unclear. In germline, CDR1 is SEHNR, CDR2 FQNEAQ (reference sequence). V lost 3 bases and J lost 6, with 15 bases in between. The CDR3 has 16 residues. CDR3 protein: CASSFPGSTGNSPLHF. The CDR3 region has the DNA TGTGCCAGCAGCTTTCCGGGGAGCACCGGTAATTCACCCCTCCACTTT. Full variable domain (rest looked up from reference TRBV7-9 and TRBJ1-6): DTGVSQNPRHKITKRGQNVTFRCDPISEHNRLYWYRQTLGQGPEFLTYFQNEAQLEKSRLLSDRFSAERPKGSFSTLEIQRTEQGDSAMYLCASSFPGSTGNSPLHFGNGTRLTVT.

This clone came up a few times. The rearrangement links TRBV6-5 to TRBJ2-7, with TRBD2 matching over 8 bases. The CDR3 consists of 15 residues. Germline V CDR1 and CDR2: MNHEY, SVGAGI. Germline trimming cut 0 bases from V and 5 bases from J; bases unmatched to any gene: 6. CDR3 loop: CASSYSLREADEQYF. The DNA for the CDR3 is TGTGCCAGCAGTTACTCTCTGCGGGAGGCAGACGAGCAGTACTTC.